This TCR beta chain was sequenced during a study of blood T cell repertoires in COVID-19. Study information: The study drew acute and convalescent COVID-19 samples from the United States, Italy and Spain.

This clone was seen only a few times. The germline gives CDR1 SGHTA, CDR2 FQGTGA. V gave up 1 base and J gave up 5 bases, with 14 bases separating them. The CDR3 runs to 16 residues. Methods used by the authors: Cell counts per sample came from amplifying reference gene primers. Produced via immunoSEQ multiplex PCR; TCRdb's table is partial and in-frame only. For V, J and clone size, that table is used; D and trimming come from the DNA. The sample records about 280,000 clones, roughly nine tenths being singletons. The sequence came from a woman aged 45-65 years who had recovered from COVID-19. Sequenced sample: peripheral blood. This chain uses TRBV7-3 with TRBJ2-2; no clear D. CDR3 DNA: TGTGCCAGCAGCTTAAGGGCTACCAGCAGGACCGGGGAGCTGTTTTTT. It codes for CASSLRATSRTGELFF. The variable domain in full, with the rest retrieved from reference TRBV7-3 and TRBJ2-2, is GAGVSQTPSNKVTEKGKYVELRCDPISGHTALYWYRQSLGQGPEFLIYFQGTGAADDSGLPNDRFFAVRPEGSVSTLKIQRTERGDSAVYLCASSLRATSRTGELFFGEGSRLTVL.